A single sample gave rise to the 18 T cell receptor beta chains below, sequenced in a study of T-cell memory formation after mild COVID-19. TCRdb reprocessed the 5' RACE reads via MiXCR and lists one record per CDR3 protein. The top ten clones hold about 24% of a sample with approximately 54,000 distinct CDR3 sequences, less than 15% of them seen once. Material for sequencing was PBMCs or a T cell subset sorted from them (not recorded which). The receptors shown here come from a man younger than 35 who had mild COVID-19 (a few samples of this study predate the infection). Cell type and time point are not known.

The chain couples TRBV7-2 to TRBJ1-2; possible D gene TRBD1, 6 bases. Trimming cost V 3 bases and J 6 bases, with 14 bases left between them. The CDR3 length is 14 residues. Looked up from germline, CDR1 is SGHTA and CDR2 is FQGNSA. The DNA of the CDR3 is TGTGCCAGCAGCTTTATGGACGGGGGGCATGGCTACACCTTC. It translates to CASSFMDGGHGYTF.

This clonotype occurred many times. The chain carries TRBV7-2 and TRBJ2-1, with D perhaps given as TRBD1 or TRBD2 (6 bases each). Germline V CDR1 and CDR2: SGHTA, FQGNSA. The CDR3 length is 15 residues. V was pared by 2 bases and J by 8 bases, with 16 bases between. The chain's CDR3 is CASSLRRGAVYEQFF. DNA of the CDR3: TGTGCCAGCAGCTTAAGGAGGGGGGCAGTATATGAGCAGTTCTTC.

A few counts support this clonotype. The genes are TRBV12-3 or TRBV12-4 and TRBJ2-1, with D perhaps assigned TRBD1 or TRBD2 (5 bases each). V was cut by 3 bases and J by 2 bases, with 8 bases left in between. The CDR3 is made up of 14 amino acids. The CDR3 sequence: CASSFGGTYNEQFF. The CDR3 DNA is TGTGCCAGCAGTTTTGGGGGAACCTACAATGAGCAGTTCTTC.

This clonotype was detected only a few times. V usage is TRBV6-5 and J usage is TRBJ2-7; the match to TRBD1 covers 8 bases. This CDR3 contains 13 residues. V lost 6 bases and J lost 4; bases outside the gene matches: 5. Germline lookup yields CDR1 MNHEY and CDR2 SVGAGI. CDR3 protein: CASRPGQGYEQYF. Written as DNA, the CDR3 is TGTGCCAGCAGGCCCGGACAGGGTTACGAGCAGTACTTC.

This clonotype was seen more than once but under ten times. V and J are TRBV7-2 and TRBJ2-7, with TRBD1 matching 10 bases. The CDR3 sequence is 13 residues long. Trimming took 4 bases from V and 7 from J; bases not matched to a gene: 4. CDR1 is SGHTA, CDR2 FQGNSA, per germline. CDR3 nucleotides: TGTGCCAGCAGCTGGGACAGGGGACCTGAGCAGTACTTC. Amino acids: CASSWDRGPEQYF.

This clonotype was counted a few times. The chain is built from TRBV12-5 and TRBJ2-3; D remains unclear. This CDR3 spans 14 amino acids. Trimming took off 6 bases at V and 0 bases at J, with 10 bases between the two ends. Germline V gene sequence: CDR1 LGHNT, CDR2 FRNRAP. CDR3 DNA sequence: TGTGCTAGTGGGGCTATCCTTAGCACAGATACGCAGTATTTT. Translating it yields CASGAILSTDTQYF.

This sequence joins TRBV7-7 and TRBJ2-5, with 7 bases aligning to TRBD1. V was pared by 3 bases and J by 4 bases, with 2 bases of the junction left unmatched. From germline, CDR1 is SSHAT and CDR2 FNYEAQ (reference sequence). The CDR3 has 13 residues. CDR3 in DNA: TGTGCCAGCAGCTTCGACAGGGCAGAGACCCAGTACTTC. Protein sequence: CASSFDRAETQYF.

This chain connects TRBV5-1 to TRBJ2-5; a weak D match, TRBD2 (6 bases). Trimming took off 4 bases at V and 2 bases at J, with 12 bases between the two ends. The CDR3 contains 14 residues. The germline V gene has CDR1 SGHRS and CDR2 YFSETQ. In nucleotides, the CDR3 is TGCGCCAGCAGCCCCGGGAGCCAACAAGAGACCCAGTACTTC. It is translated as CASSPGSQQETQYF. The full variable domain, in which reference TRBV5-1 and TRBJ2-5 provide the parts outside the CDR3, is KAGVTQTPRYLIKTRGQQVTLSCSPISGHRSVSWYQQTPGQGLQFLFEYFSETQRNKGNFPGRFSGRQFSNSRSEMNVSTLELGDSALYLCASSPGSQQETQYFGPGTRLLVL.

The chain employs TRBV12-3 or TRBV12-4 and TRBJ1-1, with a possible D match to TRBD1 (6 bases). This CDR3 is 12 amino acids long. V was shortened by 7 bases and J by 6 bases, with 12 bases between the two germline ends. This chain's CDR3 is CASTREGAEAFF. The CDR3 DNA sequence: TGTGCCAGCACCCGGGAGGGGGCTGAAGCTTTCTTT.

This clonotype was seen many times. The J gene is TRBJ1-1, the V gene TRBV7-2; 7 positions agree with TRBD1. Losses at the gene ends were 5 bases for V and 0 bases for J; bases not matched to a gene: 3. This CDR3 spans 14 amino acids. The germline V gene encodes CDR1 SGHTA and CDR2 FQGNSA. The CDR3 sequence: CASSPQGMNTEAFF. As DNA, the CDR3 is TGTGCCAGCAGCCCACAGGGGATGAACACTGAAGCTTTCTTT. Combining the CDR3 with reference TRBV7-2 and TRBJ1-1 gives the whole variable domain GAGVSQSPSNKVTEKGKDVELRCDPISGHTALYWYRQSLGQGLEFLIYFQGNSAPDKSGLPSDRFSAERTGGSVSTLTIQRTQQEDSAVYLCASSPQGMNTEAFFGQGTRLTVV.

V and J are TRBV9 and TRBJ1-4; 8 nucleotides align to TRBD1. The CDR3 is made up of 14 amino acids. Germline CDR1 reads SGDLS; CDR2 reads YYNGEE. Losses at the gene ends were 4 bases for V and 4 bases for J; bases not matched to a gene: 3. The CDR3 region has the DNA TGTGCCAGCAGCACAACAGGGGGTAATGAAAAACTGTTTTTT. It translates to CASSTTGGNEKLFF.

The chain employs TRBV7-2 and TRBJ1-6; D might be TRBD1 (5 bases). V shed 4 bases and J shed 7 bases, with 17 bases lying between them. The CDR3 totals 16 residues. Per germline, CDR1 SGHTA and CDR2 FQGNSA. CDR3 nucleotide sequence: TGTGCCAGCAGCTACGGGGGGTCGGTCAGAAATTCACCCCTCCACTTT. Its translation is CASSYGGSVRNSPLHF.

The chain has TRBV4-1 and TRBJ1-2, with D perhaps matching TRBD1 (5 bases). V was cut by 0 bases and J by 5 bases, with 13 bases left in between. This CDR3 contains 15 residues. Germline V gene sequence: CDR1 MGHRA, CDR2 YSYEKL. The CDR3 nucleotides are TGCGCCAGCAGCCAAGAGCGGGGACTTCTATATGGCTACACCTTC. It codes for CASSQERGLLYGYTF.

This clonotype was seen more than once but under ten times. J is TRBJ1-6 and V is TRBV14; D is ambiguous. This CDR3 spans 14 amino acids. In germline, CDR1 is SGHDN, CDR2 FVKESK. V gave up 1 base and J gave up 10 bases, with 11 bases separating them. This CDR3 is CASSQGREYSPLHF. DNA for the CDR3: TGTGCCAGCAGCCAAGGAAGGGAGTACTCACCCCTCCACTTT.

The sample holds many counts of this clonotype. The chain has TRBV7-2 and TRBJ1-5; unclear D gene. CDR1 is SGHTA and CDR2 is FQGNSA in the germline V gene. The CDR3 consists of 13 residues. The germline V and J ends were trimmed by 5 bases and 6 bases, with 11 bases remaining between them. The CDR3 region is CASSRQRVQPQHF. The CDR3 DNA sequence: TGTGCCAGCAGCCGGCAAAGGGTTCAGCCCCAGCATTTT.

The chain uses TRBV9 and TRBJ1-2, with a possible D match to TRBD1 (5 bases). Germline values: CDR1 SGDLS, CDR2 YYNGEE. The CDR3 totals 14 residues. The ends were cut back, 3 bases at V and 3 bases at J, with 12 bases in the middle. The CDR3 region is CASSADSGYYGYTF. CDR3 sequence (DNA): TGTGCCAGCAGCGCAGATTCAGGGTACTATGGCTACACCTTC.

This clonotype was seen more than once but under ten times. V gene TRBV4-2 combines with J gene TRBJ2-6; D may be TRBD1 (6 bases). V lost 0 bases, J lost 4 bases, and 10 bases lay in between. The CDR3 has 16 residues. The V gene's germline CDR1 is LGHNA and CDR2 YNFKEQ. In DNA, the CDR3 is TGTGCCAGCAGCCAAGAAGCAGGGGACGGGGCCAACGTCCTGACTTTC. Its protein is CASSQEAGDGANVLTF.

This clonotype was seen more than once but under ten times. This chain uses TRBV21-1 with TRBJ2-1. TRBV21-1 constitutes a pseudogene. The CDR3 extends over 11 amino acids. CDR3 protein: CASSKDHPQFF. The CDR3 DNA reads TGTGCCAGCAGCAAAGACCATCCGCAGTTCTTC.